This TCR beta chain was sequenced for a study of blood T cell repertoires in COVID-19. The repertoire was sequenced with immunoSEQ multiplex PCR; TCRdb's copy has only in-frame clones and lacks some. This table has around 170,000 clones, approximately 91% appearing once. The sample was peripheral blood. The sequence came from a man in his fifties or sixties with acute or convalescent COVID-19.

CDR3 bases: TGTGCCAGTAGTACAAATGACGAAATAGGGAGGGGTCAGCCCCAGCATTTT. It is translated as CASSTNDEIGRGQPQHF. This chain links TRBV19 with TRBJ1-5; tentative D call: TRBD1 (5 bases). The germline V gene encodes CDR1 LNHDA and CDR2 SQIVND (reference sequence). V dropped 4 bases and J dropped 6 bases, with 22 bases sitting between them. The CDR3 runs 17 residues.